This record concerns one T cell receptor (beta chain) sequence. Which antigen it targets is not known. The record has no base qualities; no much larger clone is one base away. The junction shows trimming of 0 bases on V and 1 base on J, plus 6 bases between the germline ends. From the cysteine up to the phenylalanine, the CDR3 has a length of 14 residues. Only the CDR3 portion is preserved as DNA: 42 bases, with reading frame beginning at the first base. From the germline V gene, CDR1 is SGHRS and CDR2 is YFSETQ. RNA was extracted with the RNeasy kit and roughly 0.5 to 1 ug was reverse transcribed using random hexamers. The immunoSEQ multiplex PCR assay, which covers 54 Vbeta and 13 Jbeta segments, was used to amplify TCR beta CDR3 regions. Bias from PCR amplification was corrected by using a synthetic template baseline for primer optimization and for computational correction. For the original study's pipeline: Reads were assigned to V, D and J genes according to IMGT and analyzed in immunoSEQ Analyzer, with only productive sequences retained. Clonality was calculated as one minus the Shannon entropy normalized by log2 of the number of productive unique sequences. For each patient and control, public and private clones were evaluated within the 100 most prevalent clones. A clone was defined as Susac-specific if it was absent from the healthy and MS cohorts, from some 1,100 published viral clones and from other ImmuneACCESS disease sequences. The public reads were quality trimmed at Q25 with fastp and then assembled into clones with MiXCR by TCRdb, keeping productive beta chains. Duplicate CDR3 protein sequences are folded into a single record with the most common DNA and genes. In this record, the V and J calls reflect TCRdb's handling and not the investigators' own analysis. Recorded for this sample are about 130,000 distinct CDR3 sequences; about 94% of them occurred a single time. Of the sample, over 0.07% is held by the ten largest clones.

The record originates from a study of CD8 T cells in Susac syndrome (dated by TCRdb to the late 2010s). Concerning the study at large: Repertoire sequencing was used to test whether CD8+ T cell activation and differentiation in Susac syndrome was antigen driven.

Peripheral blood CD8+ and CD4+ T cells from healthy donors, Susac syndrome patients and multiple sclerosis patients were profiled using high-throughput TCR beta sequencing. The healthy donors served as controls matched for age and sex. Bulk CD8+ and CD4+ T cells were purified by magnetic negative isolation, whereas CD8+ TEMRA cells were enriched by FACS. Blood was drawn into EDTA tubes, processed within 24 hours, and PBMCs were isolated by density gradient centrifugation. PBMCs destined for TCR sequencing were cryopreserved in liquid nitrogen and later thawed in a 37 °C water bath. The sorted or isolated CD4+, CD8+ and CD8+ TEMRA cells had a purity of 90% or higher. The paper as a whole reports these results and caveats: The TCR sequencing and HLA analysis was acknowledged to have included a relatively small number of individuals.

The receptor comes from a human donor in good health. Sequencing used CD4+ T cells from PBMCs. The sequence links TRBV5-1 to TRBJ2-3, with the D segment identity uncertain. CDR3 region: CASSLVAGTDTQYF. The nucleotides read TGCGCCAGCAGCTTGGTTGCGGGCACAGATACGCAGTATTTT.